This T cell receptor (beta chain) was retrieved from a study of shared clonotypes between healthy human individuals. CDR3 length: 16 amino acids. Losses at the gene ends were 0 bases for V and 8 bases for J; bases not matched to a gene: 11. Germline V gene data show CDR1 as GTSNPN and CDR2 as SVGIG (reference sequence). Assay runs were performed at deep level. Sequencing used immunoSEQ multiplex PCR; TCRdb keeps in-frame clones, though not all of them. In the table there are approximately 470,000 clones, approximately 84% of which are singletons. The chain couples TRBV30 to TRBJ1-4; 8 bases are a match to TRBD1. The sequenced material came from PBMCs. The source of this sequence is a woman between 40 and 50 years old in good health. Some clones in this sample may be carry-over from other donors' samples. CDR3 loop: CAWSVQRGTGTEKLFF. The CDR3 nucleotides are TGTGCCTGGAGTGTACAACGGGGGACAGGTACCGAAAAACTGTTTTTT.